Here is one T cell receptor beta chain with its context. The V and J ends lost 4 bases and 1 base respectively, with 16 bases between them. CDR1 and CDR2 from the germline V gene are KGHDR and SFDVKD. This CDR3 is built from 17 residues. The data are from a study of blood T cell repertoires in COVID-19. Across the whole study: There were acute and convalescent COVID-19 samples, and they came from the United States, Italy and Spain. T cells, B-cell-depleted T cells, or PBMCs provided the cDNA or gDNA that served as material.

In the authors' workflow: Estimation of nucleated cell counts relied on the amplification of reference gene primers. Assay used: immunoSEQ multiplex PCR; TCRdb lists only in-frame clones, some missing. V and J calls and clone size are as listed in that table; D and trimming were resolved from the DNA. The table has some 200,000 clones, about 83% seen once; the top ten hold 7.5% to 8%. This sequence originates from a woman between 45 and 65 years old with active or convalescent COVID-19. Sequenced material: peripheral blood. The genes are TRBV24-1 and TRBJ2-1; possible D gene TRBD2, 5 bases. This CDR3 is CATSETVTSSSYNEQFF. The CDR3 DNA reads as TGTGCCACCAGTGAGACCGTCACTAGTTCGTCCTACAATGAGCAGTTCTTC.